This T cell receptor (beta chain) derives from a study of cytomegalovirus exposure and HLA in healthy donors (dated by TCRdb to 2017 to 2019). In the study overall: According to an earlier analysis of 550 to 750 of the donors, roughly 180 million T cells yielded 117 million unique TCR beta sequences and 276 Gb of sequence data. Alongside the repertoire data, information on donor age, sex, ethnicity and CMV serostatus was compiled. Five DR-DQ haplotypes were handled as single units for association and clustering because linkage in the cohort was strong. Across about 380 genotyped donors of the cohort, an average of roughly 200,000 unique TCR beta nucleotide sequences per donor were sequenced, and approximately 17% of those sequences were non-productive. Every discovery cohort repertoire had been produced on one sequencing platform. To decide whether each TCR beta V gene segment behaved as functional or pseudogenic, an earlier analysis of some 600 of the donors relied on high-throughput TCR beta sequencing. In a later analysis, previously published TCR beta repertoires from some 640 donors were re-analyzed and high-resolution HLA genotyping was added so that TCR occurrence patterns could be studied. Approximately 330 gigabases of sequencing data and roughly 81 million unique TCR sequences made up an early release that covered fewer than 650 HLA-typed donors. Along with the roughly 670-subject first cohort, a separate validation cohort of over 90 different subjects was used. The study combined high-throughput TCR immunosequencing, statistical association of individual TCRs with disease status, and machine learning to predict cytomegalovirus infection status. The study was designed to test whether signatures of past pathogen exposure could be identified by cataloging public T cell receptors. Typing coverage varied by locus: about 620-640 donors for A, B, C, DRB1 and DQB1; more than 500 for DQA1; about 590 for DPA1; roughly 470 for DPB1. A later genetic analysis used genome-wide SNP genotypes for about 55% of the 666 donors, treating that subset as a discovery cohort. The later analysis used no new phenotypic data to find candidate immune exposures, relying instead on TCR beta sequences and their occurrence across donors. HLA typing included class I and class II loci at four-digit resolution. The study profiled the T cell repertoires of 550 to 700 subjects by immunosequencing and related them to cytomegalovirus serostatus. The genetic ancestry cluster associated with self-reported Caucasian donors included roughly 84% of the roughly 400 genotyped donors. Study-level results and caveats: Specific HLA alleles were associated with roughly 16,000 TCR beta sequences at a false discovery rate of 0.05 in a later analysis. The cohort was sequenced for TCR beta chains only, and without alpha or paired-chain data the features that could be detected were limited. CMV serostatus was the only immune exposure information available for the cohort. A later analysis found that HLA-associated TCR beta chains were more clonally expanded and had lower generation probabilities than equally common non-associated chains. In both the original and validation cohorts, the classifier was reported to diagnose cytomegalovirus status with high specificity and sensitivity. The authors suggested that the approach could potentially be generalized to other disease states and immunological phenotypes. Sequencing depth was assumed to be roughly uniform across donors in the presence/absence analyses, though that assumption may not hold. According to a later genetic analysis, donors in an Asian-associated ancestry cluster had fewer N-insertions in productive TCRs than the roughly 700-donor mean. The study listed 150 to 200 TCR beta chains as associated with cytomegalovirus. In an earlier analysis of a few hundred of the donors, most TCR beta V segments were observed in productive rearrangements about 87% or about 30% of the time, broadly matching IMGT annotations. A group of highly shared sequence variants was considered likely to be a technical artifact of the sequencing pipeline. Several of the top co-occurrence clusters appeared to be linked to parvovirus B19, influenza, CMV and Epstein-Barr virus, according to a later analysis. When HLA alleles, especially DR and DQ, strongly co-occurred, attributing TCR associations to individual alleles was difficult. A further reported finding was that TCR beta sequences accurately predicted the HLA-A and HLA-B alleles for most subjects in the first cohort. Some IMGT-functional V segments, including TRBV6-2 and TRBV6-3, could not be distinguished by the 87-base-pair reads and were therefore excluded. Correlated functional status among segregating V segments might be attributable to linkage disequilibrium, but an unknown experimental factor could not be ruled out. Over 15 rarely observed V segments, including chromosome 9 orphons, were excluded from the earlier analysis of approximately 500 of the donors because counts were too low. In a later analysis, TCR association rates were found to vary across HLA loci, with the most associated TCRs seen for DRB1 alleles and the fewest for HLA-C alleles. Most TCR sequences were seen in very few donors, while some public TCRs were found in many individuals. Most CMV-associated TCR beta chains appeared to be HLA-restricted in a later analysis, and the HLA associations seemed to be driven largely by CMV exposure. A later genetic analysis associated a missense DCLRE1C variant with V-gene and J-gene trimming of TCR beta chains, and an independent cohort replicated the association. HLA typing was unavailable for some donors at each locus, so association tests used only the typed subset. In vitro tests confirmed that a few of the cytomegalovirus-associated TCR beta chains recognize cytomegalovirus antigens.

Receptors were amplified or captured by the immunoSEQ multiplex PCR assay. For the multiplex PCR, a mixture combining 60 forward primers for TCR Vbeta segments and 13 reverse primers for TCR Jbeta segments was used. Amplification of the CDR3 region of rearranged TCR beta genes was performed with a multiplex PCR assay on genomic DNA. On the Illumina HiSeq System, the amplified TCR beta libraries were sequenced as 87-base-pair reads. On the authors' methods: Across the roughly 670 repertoires, a later analysis counted 80 million or so unique TCR beta chains, roughly 11 million of which were shared by at least two donors. Raw reads were error-corrected and collapsed into unique sequences with a nearest-neighbor algorithm that merged closely related sequences to remove PCR and sequencing errors. CDR3 sequences were aligned to IMGT reference sequences to assign V, D and J gene segments. For a sequence to be retained, a match of at least six nucleotides to both a V gene segment and a J gene segment was required. A rearrangement counted as productive if the CDR3 had no stop codons and remained in frame with V and J, and every other rearrangement counted as non-productive. Following IMGT convention, CDR3 was defined as the stretch from the second conserved V-encoded cysteine to the conserved J-encoded phenylalanine. The earlier analysis of about 530 of the donors excluded any sequence lacking an unambiguous match to a single V gene segment. An earlier analysis of a few hundred of the donors called V segments functional above 56.7% productive rearrangements and segregating when the between-donor standard deviation exceeded 5%. A statistical classification framework was built for diagnosing cytomegalovirus status from the catalog of TCR beta chain sequences. In a later analysis, TCR nucleotide sequences were compared against IMGT/GENE-DB human TR gene sequences so that V and J genes could be assigned. Using the TCRdist pipeline, a later analysis assigned CDR3 sequences along with most-parsimonious VDJ recombination scenarios. In a later analysis, each TCR beta chain was defined by its CDR3 amino acid sequence together with its V-gene family, and reads without a unique V-gene family were excluded. In a later analysis, approximately 640 highly shared, low-generation-probability nucleotide sequences were removed to address suspected cross-contamination and a sequencing artifact. A later analysis calculated a clonal expansion index for each public chain from normalized within-repertoire ranks of inferred template counts. Generation probabilities in a later analysis came from a VDJ recombination model fitted to out-of-frame rearrangements, and those results were checked against IGoR. In a later analysis, TCR-TCR, TCR-HLA and TCR-CMV co-occurrence was scored with hypergeometric tests, and a repertoire-size bias correction was applied to TCR pairs. In a later analysis, false discovery rates were estimated by permuting HLA or CMV assignments 20 times. A later analysis grouped co-occurring TCRs with DBSCAN, adding TCRdist sequence similarity when clustering within HLA-allele-positive subsets. Repertoires with fewer than 30,000 or more than 120,000 public chains were left out of co-occurrence clustering, as were about 5 repertoires with anomalous nucleotide sharing. This immuneACCESS table, as held by TCRdb, lists in-frame sequences with V and J called but not all clones. Of the missing ones, under half trace to an unresolved V gene in checked studies; the others have no known cause. The DNA gave D and trimming, while V, J and clone size come from that table. The sample table lists 130,000 or so clones, more than 60% of them with a count of one. The top ten clones comprise less than 2.5% of the sample.

The cohort comprised fewer than 700 healthy bone marrow donors. Cohort members were all nominally healthy when sampled, although unrecorded immune exposures were likely present. The donor was CMV seropositive and was included in the group of about 290 seropositive cohort members. A peripheral blood sample was provided by each donor, and peripheral blood mononuclear cells were used for TCR beta sequencing. Genomic DNA extraction from the blood cell samples was performed with the Qiagen DNeasy Blood Extraction Kit. Taken from cysteine to phenylalanine, the CDR3 has 13 residues. The entry retains the CDR3 DNA only, 39 bases that are in frame from base 1. The junction shows trimming of 0 bases on V and 1 base on J, plus 3 bases between the germline ends. Reading the germline V gene gives CDR1 SGHRS and CDR2 YFSETQ. In regard to this clone: Its antigen is still unknown. Within one base of it there is no much larger clone, and no base qualities were kept. The same CDR3 arises from other DNA sequences in this sample as well.

The sequence links TRBV5-1 to TRBJ2-3; the D gene remains uncertain. Source material: PBMCs. The TCR originated in a middle-aged woman in good health and CMV-seropositive. The CDR3 protein: CASSLAGTDTQYF. The bases read TGCGCCAGCAGCTTGGCAGGCACAGATACGCAGTATTTT.